This note documents a single TCR beta chain sequence. Seattle cases were enrolled at active infection and followed longitudinally. Authors' analysis steps: Researchers report that nucleated cell counts were estimated from reference gene primer amplification. Sequencing used immunoSEQ multiplex PCR; TCRdb keeps in-frame clones, though not all of them. The V and J calls and clone size come from that table; D and trimming were worked out from the DNA. The table shows roughly 410,000 clones, with more than 75% occurring only once. This sample is part of a study of blood T cell repertoires in COVID-19. In the study overall: There were acute and convalescent COVID-19 samples, and they came from the United States, Italy and Spain. In each case, the material was cDNA or gDNA derived from T cells, B-cell-depleted T cells, or PBMCs.

CDR1 and CDR2 (germline): KGHSH, LQKENI. The CDR3 runs to 15 residues. Deletions cut 2 bases from V and 2 bases from J, with 12 bases between. The gene calls are TRBV18 and TRBJ2-5, with a possible D match to TRBD1 (6 bases). What was sequenced was peripheral blood. The receptor's source is an older woman with COVID-19, enrolled during active disease. The CDR3 region is CASSPSGGQQETQYF. The CDR3 DNA reads TGTGCCAGCTCACCATCTGGCGGACAGCAAGAGACCCAGTACTTC.